The 20 T cell receptor beta chains in this list originate from one sample, sequenced in a study of CD8+CD57+ T cells in acquired aplastic anemia. Investigators profiled TCR beta VDJ and CDR3 from genomic DNA template. In TCRdb, the reads were re-called with MiXCR into one record per CDR3 protein. In the table there are 160,000 or so distinct CDR3 sequences, 71% of which are singletons. Sequencing involved patients with CD8+CD57+ cell expansion previously shown by flow cytometry. The sample consisted of sorted CD4+, CD8+, or CD8+CD57+ T cells (not recorded which) from PBMCs. The receptor source for this set is a human donor with aplastic anemia.

The chain is built from TRBV24-1 and TRBJ1-2, with D perhaps TRBD1 (6 bases). This CDR3 has 15 residues. V was shortened by 3 bases and J by 8 bases, with 18 bases between the two germline ends. In germline, CDR1 is KGHDR, CDR2 SFDVKD. The CDR3 nucleotides read TGTGCCACCAGTGATAATCCAGGGGAATTGGAAGGCTACACCTTC. Its protein product is CATSDNPGELEGYTF.

This sequence joins TRBV7-2 and TRBJ1-2; D is unclear. Trimming pared 3 bases from V and 7 bases from J, leaving 21 bases between. Germline V gene lookup returns CDR1 SGHTA and CDR2 FQGNSA. The CDR3 is 16 amino acids. CDR3 sequence (DNA): TGTGCCAGCAGCTTCAGTTCTGGTGGCGCGATTAGTGGCTACACCTTC. Residues: CASSFSSGGAISGYTF.

The chain recombines TRBV7-9 with TRBJ2-7; D may be TRBD1 or TRBD2 (7 bases each). Germline V CDR1 and CDR2: SEHNR, FQNEAQ (reference sequence). There are 13 residues in the CDR3. Trimming cost V 8 bases and J 7 bases, with 18 bases left between them. The CDR3 protein is CASERGAGGEQYF. The CDR3 DNA follows: TGTGCCAGCGAACGGGGGGCAGGGGGGGAGCAGTACTTC.

J is TRBJ2-7 and V is TRBV9; 9 bases are shared with TRBD2. Trimming cost V 0 bases and J 6 bases; bases outside gene matches: 1. This CDR3 spans 13 amino acids. Germline V gene lookup returns CDR1 SGDLS and CDR2 YYNGEE. CDR3 DNA: TGTGCCAGCAGCGTAGGTAGCGGGAGCGAGCAGTACTTC. Translated, it gives CASSVGSGSEQYF.

V and J are TRBV9 and TRBJ1-2; a possible D gene is TRBD1 (5 bases). In germline, CDR1 is SGDLS, CDR2 YYNGEE. This CDR3 region has 15 residues. V was shortened by 0 bases and J by 4 bases, with 13 bases between the two germline ends. The DNA of the CDR3 is TGTGCCAGCAGCGTAGATGGGGGGGGAGTCTATGGCTACACCTTC. It is translated as CASSVDGGGVYGYTF.

V gene TRBV18 combines with J gene TRBJ2-7; 10 positions match TRBD2. V trimming: 3 bases; J trimming: 5 bases; junction bases outside the gene matches: 4. CDR1 KGHSH and CDR2 LQKENI come from the germline V gene. This CDR3 has 14 residues. This CDR3 reads CASSPSGRPNEQYF. For the CDR3, the DNA is TGTGCCAGCTCACCTAGCGGGAGGCCCAACGAGCAGTACTTC.

This clonotype has a handful of counts. The V and J genes are TRBV2 and TRBJ1-6, with TRBD1 identical over 12 bases. V was pared by 4 bases and J by 8 bases, with 3 bases of the junction left unmatched. The CDR3 runs to 15 residues. From germline, CDR1 is SNHLY and CDR2 FYNNEI. CDR3 coding DNA: TGTGCCAGCAGTGTGGGACAGGGGGCGTATTCACCCCTCCACTTT. It specifies CASSVGQGAYSPLHF.

This clonotype was counted only a few times. The chain carries TRBV7-9 and TRBJ2-1; 7 bases agree with TRBD1. CDR1 and CDR2 (germline): SEHNR, FQNEAQ (reference sequence). There are 15 residues in the CDR3. With 3 bases clipped from V and 5 bases from J, the junction kept 7 bases outside the gene matches. DNA of the CDR3: TGTGCCAGCAGCTTGTCTCGCCAGGGGGACAATGAGCAGTTCTTC. Amino acid sequence: CASSLSRQGDNEQFF.

As concerns this clonotype: In this CDR3 the conserved last residue, phenylalanine or tryptophan, is missing, so a read error is likely. No DNA is shown, since the ends of the CDR3 on it are uncertain; the CDR3 is the one TCRdb lists. The chain couples TRBV7-8 to TRBJ2-5. The CDR3 contains 8 residues when both ends are counted. Germline CDR1 SGHVS, CDR2 FQNEAQ. The CDR3 sequence: CASSLPRS.

In regard to this clonotype: It may be a read error: a sequence one base away is much more abundant. The chain recombines TRBV6-4 with TRBJ2-1; the match to TRBD2 covers 10 bases. Gene TRBJ2-7 matches the end of the DNA better, so the J call may be wrong. The CDR3 loop spans 17 amino acids. In germline, CDR1 is MRHNA, CDR2 SNTAGT. The CDR3 protein is CASSSGTSDSSYNEQYF. DNA for the CDR3: TGTGCCAGCAGCTCGGGGACTAGCGATAGCTCCTACAATGAGCAGTACTTC.

The chain recombines TRBV7-9 with TRBJ1-2; D not resolved. The CDR3 has 15 amino acids. Per germline, CDR1 SEHNR and CDR2 FQNEAQ (reference sequence). Trimming took 1 base from V and 5 from J, leaving 14 bases between them. The CDR3 DNA sequence: TGTGCCAGCAGCTTAGATCGGTTGGGATTATATGGCTACACCTTC. It yields the protein CASSLDRLGLYGYTF.

The chain combines TRBV7-3 with TRBJ2-1; 7 bases are shared with TRBD2. The germline V gene has CDR1 SGHTA and CDR2 FQGTGA. The CDR3 runs to 14 residues. The V and J ends lost 2 bases and 5 bases, in that order; junction bases with no gene match: 3. The chain's CDR3 is CASSLAGDHNEQFF. CDR3 DNA: TGTGCCAGCAGCTTAGCGGGGGACCACAATGAGCAGTTCTTC.

This chain connects TRBV19 to TRBJ2-3; a possible D gene is TRBD1 (6 bases). Germline values: CDR1 LNHDA, CDR2 SQIVND (reference sequence). V was shortened by 6 bases and J by 3 bases, with 10 bases between the two germline ends. CDR3 size: 13 residues. CDR3 DNA sequence: TGTGCCAGTAGCGACACAGGGACAGATACGCAGTATTTT. Its translation: CASSDTGTDTQYF.

A remark on this clonotype: A much bigger clone sits one base away, suggesting this may be a read error. The rearrangement uses TRBV11-3 and TRBJ2-1; the D gene could be TRBD1 or TRBD2 (6 bases each). This CDR3 is 15 amino acids long. V was cut by 5 bases and J by 5 bases, with 16 bases left in between. Germline CDR1 is SGHNT and CDR2 is YENEEA. The CDR3 here is CASSLRGGPNNEQFF. The CDR3 DNA sequence: TGTGCCAGCAGCCTCCGAGGGGGGCCAAACAATGAGCAGTTCTTC.

V gene TRBV25-1 combines with J gene TRBJ2-7; 7 bases are a match to TRBD1. The ends lost 5 bases at V and 0 bases at J; junction bases unmatched: 7. CDR1 and CDR2 from the germline V gene are MGHDK and SYGVNS. This CDR3 is 15 amino acids long. The CDR3 bases are TGTGCCAGCAGTCGGGACAGATTGAGCTCCTACGAGCAGTACTTC. Translation: CASSRDRLSSYEQYF.

The chain is built from TRBV7-2 and TRBJ1-5; 9 bases map to TRBD1. The J call may be faulty, since TRBJ2-3 better matches the DNA end. Per the germline V gene, CDR1 is SGHTA and CDR2 is FQGNSA. This CDR3 has 16 amino acids. CDR3: CASSSPGQGGNQPQYF. DNA for the CDR3: TGTGCCAGCAGTTCTCCGGGACAGGGAGGCAATCAGCCCCAGTATTTT.

This clonotype was picked up a small number of times. J is TRBJ2-7 and V is TRBV7-9, with 8 bases aligning to TRBD1. Trimming at V came to 2 bases and at J to 4 bases, leaving 7 bases not matched to a gene. The CDR3 sequence is 15 residues long. Germline V CDR1 and CDR2: SEHNR, FQNEAQ (reference sequence). The CDR3 loop is CASSLQGGQGYEQYF. As DNA, the CDR3 is TGTGCCAGCAGCTTACAAGGAGGACAGGGATACGAGCAGTACTTC.

This clonotype is medium-sized. The chain is built from TRBV20-1 and TRBJ1-1, with 8 bases identical to TRBD1. The CDR3 runs to 12 residues. After removal of 3 bases from V and 3 bases from J, the junction contained 0 bases not matched to a gene. Per the germline V gene, CDR1 is DFQATT and CDR2 is SNEGSKA (reference sequence). CDR3 nucleotide sequence: TGCAGTGCTAGGACAGGGGACACTGAAGCTTTCTTT. Its protein product is CSARTGDTEAFF.

The J gene is TRBJ2-7, the V gene TRBV5-4; 8 nucleotides align to TRBD2. Germline values: CDR1 SGHNT, CDR2 YYREEE (reference sequence). CDR3 length: 15 amino acids. Unmatched junction bases numbered 6, after V lost 0 bases and J lost 4 bases. In DNA form, the CDR3 reads TGTGCCAGCAGCTTGGAAGCGGGGGTAATTTACGAGCAGTACTTC. This codes for CASSLEAGVIYEQYF.

The V and J genes are TRBV15 and TRBJ1-5; D gene uncertain. The V gene lost 0 bases and the J gene lost 1 base, with 7 bases spanning the gap. The CDR3 is made up of 15 amino acids. Germline V gives CDR1 LNHNV, CDR2 YYDKDF (reference sequence). CDR3 nucleotide sequence: TGTGCCACCAGCAGAGAGAAAGGGAGCAATCAGCCCCAGCATTTT. Its protein is CATSREKGSNQPQHF. Full variable domain (outside the CDR3, taken from reference TRBV15 and TRBJ1-5): DAMVIQNPRYQVTQFGKPVTLSCSQTLNHNVMYWYQQKSSQAPKLLFHYYDKDFNNEADTPDNFQSRRPNTSFCFLDIRSPGLGDTAMYLCATSREKGSNQPQHFGDGTRLSIL.